The 27 T cell receptor beta chains below come from one sample, sequenced in a study of neurological immune-mediated disorders. MiXCR, run by TCRdb on the 5' RACE reads, gives a single entry per CDR3 protein. The sample holds about 79,000 distinct CDR3 sequences; 13% to 15% are singletons and the top ten take roughly 7%. Sequences were obtained from PBMCs. The receptors derive from a woman aged 45-65 years in good health.

This clonotype appeared many times. V usage is TRBV5-1 and J usage is TRBJ2-7; D is possibly TRBD1 (6 bases). This CDR3 contains 14 residues. V was shortened by 6 bases and J by 3 bases, with 16 bases between the two germline ends. The germline V gene has CDR1 SGHRS and CDR2 YFSETQ. CDR3 nucleotides: TGCGCCAGCAACCCTGGGGACACGAACTACGAGCAGTACTTC. As protein: CASNPGDTNYEQYF. The full variable domain, rest sourced from reference TRBV5-1 and TRBJ2-7, is KAGVTQTPRYLIKTRGQQVTLSCSPISGHRSVSWYQQTPGQGLQFLFEYFSETQRNKGNFPGRFSGRQFSNSRSEMNVSTLELGDSALYLCASNPGDTNYEQYFGPGTRLTVT.

The sample holds many counts of this clonotype. The rearrangement joins TRBV20-1 to TRBJ2-3; D might be TRBD2 (5 bases). Germline values: CDR1 DFQATT, CDR2 SNEGSKA (reference sequence). The CDR3 has 16 amino acids. V lost 3 bases and J lost 0, with 16 bases in between. The CDR3 here is CSARPSGGLSTDTQYF. The CDR3 DNA is TGCAGTGCTAGGCCCAGCGGAGGACTTAGCACAGATACGCAGTATTTT.

This clonotype is a singleton in its sample. The chain uses TRBV20-1 and TRBJ1-1; D may be TRBD1 (5 bases). Per the germline V gene, CDR1 is DFQATT and CDR2 is SNEGSKA (reference sequence). With 6 bases removed from V and 1 base from J, the gap between germline ends came to 18 bases. This CDR3 has 15 amino acids. CDR3 nucleotide sequence: TGCAGTGCCCTAGGGACGGATGATTGGAACACTGAAGCTTTCTTT. Translation gives CSALGTDDWNTEAFF.

The sample holds many counts of this clonotype. The chain couples TRBV29-1 to TRBJ2-7; D might be TRBD1 (6 bases). The CDR3 length is 12 residues. V was trimmed by 7 bases and J by 1 base, leaving 11 bases between them. CDR1 is SQVTM and CDR2 is ANQGSEA in the germline V gene. The CDR3 nucleotides read TGCAGCGCCCGGGACATTTCCTACGAGCAGTACTTC. It yields the protein CSARDISYEQYF.

This clonotype was seen repeatedly, ten times or more. The V and J genes are TRBV5-1 and TRBJ1-5, with D hard to call. Germline-derived CDR1 and CDR2 are SGHRS and YFSETQ. Deletions cut 0 bases from V and 7 bases from J, with 8 bases between. CDR3 length: 13 residues. CDR3 sequence (DNA): TGCGCCAGCAGCTTGGACGGGTCCCAGCCCCAGCATTTT. Translating gives CASSLDGSQPQHF. Full variable domain (remainder filled in from reference TRBV5-1 and TRBJ1-5): KAGVTQTPRYLIKTRGQQVTLSCSPISGHRSVSWYQQTPGQGLQFLFEYFSETQRNKGNFPGRFSGRQFSNSRSEMNVSTLELGDSALYLCASSLDGSQPQHFGDGTRLSIL.

In this sample, this clonotype turned up many times. This chain links TRBV10-3 with TRBJ2-1; 7 bases map to TRBD2. Germline loops: CDR1 ENHRY, CDR2 SYGVKD. CDR3 length: 15 residues. J gave up 5 bases and V 5 bases, and 9 bases lay outside the gene matches. Here the CDR3 DNA reads TGTGCCATCAGTAAGAGCGGGGAGAGAAACAATGAGCAGTTCTTC. Residues: CAISKSGERNNEQFF.

This clonotype was detected many times. A much larger clonotype is one base distant, so this may be a read error. The chain has TRBV5-1 and TRBJ1-1, with D unresolved. The germline V gene has CDR1 SGHRS and CDR2 YFSETQ. This CDR3 has 14 amino acids. Between the trimmed V and J ends, which lost 0 bases and 1 base, there was a span of 7 bases. CDR3 bases: TGCGCCAGCAGCTTGGTTCCGGGGAACACTGAAGCTTTCTTT. Translating it yields CASSLVPGNTEAFF.

This clonotype was counted ten times or more. The chain carries TRBV6-5 and TRBJ2-7; 9 nucleotides agree with TRBD1. The CDR3 is 17 residues long. Trimming cost V 5 bases and J 0 bases; bases outside gene matches: 11. Germline CDR1 reads MNHEY; CDR2 reads SVGAGI. CDR3 residues: CASSLGSGQGSSYEQYF. CDR3 DNA sequence: TGTGCCAGCAGTCTAGGTAGCGGACAGGGGAGCTCCTACGAGCAGTACTTC.

V is TRBV2 and J is TRBJ2-1; D uncertain. The germline V and J ends were trimmed by 6 bases and 10 bases, with 10 bases remaining between them. The germline V gene has CDR1 SNHLY and CDR2 FYNNEI. CDR3 size: 11 residues. In DNA form, the CDR3 reads TGTGCCAGCAGGGGCAGTGGGGAGCAGTTCTTC. This codes for CASRGSGEQFF.

This clonotype was observed at least ten times. The J gene is TRBJ2-7, the V gene TRBV29-1; TRBD1 aligns across 7 bases. After removal of 7 bases from V and 7 bases from J, the junction contained 10 bases not matched to a gene. CDR3 length equals 12 residues. From germline, CDR1 is SQVTM and CDR2 ANQGSEA. In nucleotides, the CDR3 is TGCAGCGCTAGTACAGGGGAGTGGGAGCAGTACTTC. It translates to CSASTGEWEQYF.

This clonotype has at least ten counts. The chain uses TRBV5-1 and TRBJ2-2, with 9 bases fitting TRBD2. V gave up 1 base and J gave up 5 bases; unmatched junction bases: 3. This CDR3 contains 15 residues. From germline, CDR1 is SGHRS and CDR2 YFSETQ. The CDR3 DNA reads TGCGCCAGCAGCTTGCCAGCGGGAGGTACCGGGGAGCTGTTTTTT. It specifies CASSLPAGGTGELFF.

This clonotype has just a few counts. This chain connects TRBV5-1 to TRBJ1-2; D unclear. The CDR3 spans 14 residues. Trimming left V 7 bases short and J 3 bases short, with 16 bases between. From germline, CDR1 is SGHRS and CDR2 YFSETQ. CDR3: CASYSTVGDYGYTF. CDR3 bases: TGCGCCAGCTATTCCACGGTTGGGGACTATGGCTACACCTTC. The full variable domain, rest sourced from reference TRBV5-1 and TRBJ1-2, is KAGVTQTPRYLIKTRGQQVTLSCSPISGHRSVSWYQQTPGQGLQFLFEYFSETQRNKGNFPGRFSGRQFSNSRSEMNVSTLELGDSALYLCASYSTVGDYGYTFGSGTRLTVV.

This clonotype has a count of ten or more. DNA of the CDR3: TGCAGTGCCCTCAAGGCTAGCGGGAGGGACCAAGAGACCCAGTACTTC. Translating it yields CSALKASGRDQETQYF. This chain uses TRBV20-1 with TRBJ2-5, with 12 bases matching TRBD2. Losses at the gene ends were 6 bases for V and 0 bases for J; bases not matched to a gene: 8. Germline V gene data show CDR1 as DFQATT and CDR2 as SNEGSKA (reference sequence). The CDR3 covers 16 residues.

The sample holds a few counts of this clonotype. The rearrangement links TRBV20-1 to TRBJ1-1; D gene ambiguous. V lost 5 bases, J lost 8 bases, and 12 bases lay in between. In germline, CDR1 is DFQATT, CDR2 SNEGSKA (reference sequence). The CDR3 spans 11 residues. In DNA, the CDR3 is TGCAGTGCTGGAGCTGCCGTAGAAGCTTTCTTT. This translates into CSAGAAVEAFF.

This clonotype was observed many times. The chain carries TRBV6-5 and TRBJ1-1; 7 positions agree with TRBD1. CDR1 MNHEY and CDR2 SVGAGI come from the germline V gene. The CDR3 runs 14 residues. V was clipped by 8 bases and J by 4 bases; unmatched bases: 10. DNA of the CDR3: TGTGCCAGCGCCAATAGACAGGGTATCACTGAAGCTTTCTTT. This gives the protein CASANRQGITEAFF.

This clonotype was seen ten or more times. The chain recombines TRBV7-9 with TRBJ2-1; D is possibly TRBD1 (6 bases). This CDR3 has 15 residues. CDR1 SEHNR and CDR2 FQNEAQ come from the germline V gene (reference sequence). V was trimmed by 2 bases and J by 5 bases, leaving 13 bases between them. The CDR3 is CASSLSPGVNNEQFF. For the CDR3, the DNA is TGTGCCAGCAGCTTATCCCCAGGGGTCAACAATGAGCAGTTCTTC.

This clonotype was seen ten or more times. This chain uses TRBV5-1 with TRBJ1-1, with a tentative D call TRBD1 (6 bases). The germline gives CDR1 SGHRS, CDR2 YFSETQ. Trimming stripped 4 bases from V and 2 bases from J, with 12 bases between. The CDR3 totals 14 residues. CDR3 bases: TGCGCCAGCAGCGAAGACAGGACCAACACTGAAGCTTTCTTT. As protein: CASSEDRTNTEAFF.

This clonotype was observed at least ten times. The chain recombines TRBV10-3 with TRBJ2-6; 7 bases align to TRBD2. The CDR3 length is 19 residues. After removal of 0 bases from V and 0 bases from J, the junction contained 8 bases not matched to a gene. CDR1 and CDR2 (germline): ENHRY, SYGVKD. The CDR3 nucleotides are TGTGCCATCAGTGAGTCCGCGGGGAGGGCAAGCTCTGGGGCCAACGTCCTGACTTTC. Translation: CAISESAGRASSGANVLTF.

Ten or more counts support this clonotype. This chain connects TRBV4-1 to TRBJ1-4, with 8 bases fitting TRBD1. The V and J ends lost 3 bases and 4 bases, in that order; junction bases with no gene match: 13. Germline CDR1 is MGHRA and CDR2 is YSYEKL. This CDR3 spans 18 amino acids. CDR3 in amino acids: CASSQSPGQVTFNEKLFF. In DNA, the CDR3 is TGCGCCAGCAGCCAGTCTCCGGGACAGGTTACCTTTAATGAAAAACTGTTTTTT.

This clonotype has at least ten counts. The chain is built from TRBV28 and TRBJ2-7, with TRBD1 identical over 8 bases. CDR1 and CDR2 (germline): MDHEN, SYDVKM. J lost 1 base, V lost 4 bases, and 6 bases had no gene match. There are 15 residues in the CDR3. Here the CDR3 DNA reads TGTGCCAGCAGTTCCCGGACAGGGCGTTCCTACGAGCAGTACTTC. This codes for CASSSRTGRSYEQYF.

The chain couples TRBV11-1 to TRBJ2-7; 8 nucleotides agree with TRBD1. Germline CDR1 reads SGHAT; CDR2 reads FQDESV (reference sequence). The CDR3 loop spans 15 amino acids. V lost 2 bases, J lost 0 bases, and 3 bases stayed unmatched. CDR3 residues: CASSLWGQDSYEQYF. DNA of the CDR3: TGTGCCAGCAGCTTATGGGGACAGGACTCCTACGAGCAGTACTTC.

This clonotype was seen at least ten times. The V gene is TRBV20-1, the J gene TRBJ2-1, with D uncertain. The V gene lost 6 bases and the J gene lost 7 bases, with 13 bases spanning the gap. CDR1 and CDR2 from the germline V gene are DFQATT and SNEGSKA (reference sequence). This CDR3 contains 12 residues. Here the CDR3 DNA reads TGCAGTGCATCAGACTCCCGGAATGAGCAGTTCTTC. This encodes CSASDSRNEQFF.

In this sample, this clonotype turned up a few times. The V and J genes are TRBV9 and TRBJ1-1; maybe TRBD1 (5 bases). The CDR3 is 14 amino acids. Germline V gene sequence: CDR1 SGDLS, CDR2 YYNGEE. Trimming pared 2 bases from V and 4 bases from J, leaving 12 bases between. CDR3 region: CASSVSGTSTEAFF. Here the CDR3 DNA reads TGTGCCAGCAGCGTGTCAGGGACGTCCACTGAAGCTTTCTTT.

Ten or more counts support this clonotype. This chain joins TRBV5-1 and TRBJ2-5; perhaps D is TRBD1 or TRBD2 (5 bases each). The CDR3 contains 16 residues. Looked up from germline, CDR1 is SGHRS and CDR2 is YFSETQ. V was cut by 4 bases and J by 1 base, with 17 bases left in between. As DNA, the CDR3 is TGCGCCAGCAGCCCAAGGGGACCAGCCGTCCAAGAGACCCAGTACTTC. This encodes CASSPRGPAVQETQYF.

This clonotype was counted many times. The V and J genes are TRBV12-3 or TRBV12-4 and TRBJ1-2; 9 positions agree with TRBD1. With 6 bases clipped from V and 7 bases from J, the junction kept 9 bases outside the gene matches. The CDR3 is 14 residues long. The CDR3 DNA sequence: TGTGCCAGCAGGGGGACAGGGCGAGGATCTGGCTACACCTTC. Translation: CASRGTGRGSGYTF.

The chain combines TRBV6-2 or TRBV6-3 with TRBJ2-7, with D possibly matching TRBD1 (5 bases). This CDR3 contains 15 residues. CDR1 and CDR2 from the germline V gene are MNHEY and SVGEGT. With 8 bases removed from V and 0 bases from J, the gap between germline ends came to 17 bases. The CDR3, as DNA: TGTGCCAGCGGACAAAGACAGTTACTCTCCTACGAGCAGTACTTC. It codes for CASGQRQLLSYEQYF.

This clonotype showed up many times. J is TRBJ2-7 and V is TRBV5-1, with D tentatively TRBD2 (6 bases). V was pared by 4 bases and J by 4 bases, with 18 bases between. CDR1 and CDR2 (germline): SGHRS, YFSETQ. This CDR3 has 15 amino acids. The CDR3 nucleotides are TGCGCCAGCAGCAGGGAACCCGGGACTGGATACGAGCAGTACTTC. This gives the protein CASSREPGTGYEQYF. The full variable domain, rest sourced from reference TRBV5-1 and TRBJ2-7, is KAGVTQTPRYLIKTRGQQVTLSCSPISGHRSVSWYQQTPGQGLQFLFEYFSETQRNKGNFPGRFSGRQFSNSRSEMNVSTLELGDSALYLCASSREPGTGYEQYFGPGTRLTVT.